The rows below give T cell receptor beta chains drawn from one sample of a study of shared clonotypes between healthy human individuals. Data came from immunoSEQ multiplex PCR; TCRdb stores just in-frame clones and leaves some out. The sample includes some 470,000 clones, over 65% of them seen just once. Sequences were obtained from PBMCs. The receptors derive from a woman in her 40s in good health. Some clones in this sample may be carry-over from other donors' samples. Each CDR3 is given with its conserved first and last residue. Fields, in order: D gene, V gene, J gene, clone size, CDR3 DNA, CDR3 protein. The D gene is left open where the match is weak. Size values are once, few and many counts, or a class for expanded clones, and some rows have none.

d_gene: NA; v_gene: TRBV18; j_gene: TRBJ1-1; abundance: NA; CDR3nt: TGTGCCAGCTCACCAGGACGGAACACTGAAGCTTTCTTT; CDR3aa: CASSPGRNTEAFF
d_gene: NA; v_gene: TRBV2; j_gene: TRBJ1-1; abundance: few; CDR3nt: TGTGCCAGCAGTAGGCAGGGCGCTGAAGCTTTCTTT; CDR3aa: CASSRQGAEAFF
d_gene: NA; v_gene: TRBV29-1; j_gene: TRBJ2-2; abundance: NA; CDR3nt: TGCAGCGTTGGAAGTCCACTCGGGACCGGGGAGCTGTTTTTT; CDR3aa: CSVGSPLGTGELFF
d_gene: TRBD1; v_gene: TRBV11-2; j_gene: TRBJ1-5; abundance: NA; CDR3nt: TGTGCCAGCAGCAAGGGACTGGACAGGGGGACTGGGAATCAGCCCCAGCATTTT; CDR3aa: CASSKGLDRGTGNQPQHF
d_gene: NA; v_gene: TRBV7-8; j_gene: TRBJ1-1; abundance: NA; CDR3nt: TGTGCCAGCAGCTTTCCGGGCACTGAAGCTTTCTTT; CDR3aa: CASSFPGTEAFF
d_gene: NA; v_gene: TRBV5-1; j_gene: TRBJ2-2; abundance: NA; CDR3nt: TGCGCCAGCATCCCAGGTGGGACCGGCCCCGGGGAGCTGTTTTTT; CDR3aa: CASIPGGTGPGELFF
d_gene: NA; v_gene: TRBV28; j_gene: TRBJ2-3; abundance: NA; CDR3nt: TGTGCCAGCAGTTTATTCCTAAATTCAGATACGCAGTATTTT; CDR3aa: CASSLFLNSDTQYF
d_gene: TRBD2; v_gene: TRBV7-9; j_gene: TRBJ2-1; abundance: NA; CDR3nt: TGTGCCAGCAGCTTAGCGCTAGCGGGCAATTACAATGAGCAGTTCTTC; CDR3aa: CASSLALAGNYNEQFF
d_gene: NA; v_gene: TRBV9; j_gene: TRBJ1-3; abundance: NA; CDR3nt: TGTGCCAGCAGCCAACTCCAAAACACCATATATTTT; CDR3aa: CASSQLQNTIYF
d_gene: NA; v_gene: TRBV7-9; j_gene: TRBJ1-1; abundance: NA; CDR3nt: TGTGCCAGTGGTACGGTGTCGCCGCATGATGCTTTCTTT; CDR3aa: CASGTVSPHDAFF
d_gene: NA; v_gene: TRBV28; j_gene: TRBJ1-5; abundance: NA; CDR3nt: TGTGCCAGCAGAGGGACACCGTATAGCAATCAGCCCCAGCATTTT; CDR3aa: CASRGTPYSNQPQHF
d_gene: NA; v_gene: TRBV7-3; j_gene: TRBJ2-2; abundance: NA; CDR3nt: TGTGCCAGCAGCTTAATGGGGGCAGCCAACACCGGGGAGCTGTTTTTT; CDR3aa: CASSLMGAANTGELFF
d_gene: NA; v_gene: TRBV10-3; j_gene: TRBJ2-3; abundance: NA; CDR3nt: TGTGCCATCAGCAATGACCAAATGGCAGATACGCAGTATTTT; CDR3aa: CAISNDQMADTQYF
d_gene: TRBD1; v_gene: TRBV30; j_gene: TRBJ1-2; abundance: NA; CDR3nt: TGTGCCTGGACCTCTTTTCAGGGGGCGGCAGGCTACACCTTC; CDR3aa: CAWTSFQGAAGYTF
d_gene: NA; v_gene: TRBV9; j_gene: TRBJ2-3; abundance: NA; CDR3nt: TGTGCCAGCACGGTAGCGGCGAACACAGATACGCAGTATTTT; CDR3aa: CASTVAANTDTQYF
d_gene: NA; v_gene: TRBV20-1; j_gene: TRBJ2-1; abundance: NA; CDR3nt: TGCAGTGCTAGAGAATACAATGAGCAGTTCTTC; CDR3aa: CSAREYNEQFF
d_gene: NA; v_gene: TRBV27; j_gene: TRBJ1-1; abundance: once; CDR3nt: TGTGCCAGCAGTTATGGGGGTAGCATCTACCGGAACACTGAAGCTTTCTTT; CDR3aa: CASSYGGSIYRNTEAFF
d_gene: TRBD2; v_gene: TRBV30; j_gene: TRBJ2-1; abundance: NA; CDR3nt: TGTGCCTGGAGTGAAAGCGGGAGGGACTACAATGAGCAGTTCTTC; CDR3aa: CAWSESGRDYNEQFF
d_gene: NA; v_gene: TRBV11-3; j_gene: TRBJ2-7; abundance: NA; CDR3nt: TGTGCCAGCAGCTTAAACTTCAGAGAGCACGAGCAGTACTTC; CDR3aa: CASSLNFREHEQYF
d_gene: NA; v_gene: TRBV6-6; j_gene: TRBJ1-4; abundance: NA; CDR3nt: TGTGCCAGCAGTTACGCCGGGCAAGCAACTAATGAAAAACTGTTTTTT; CDR3aa: CASSYAGQATNEKLFF
d_gene: TRBD1; v_gene: TRBV6-1; j_gene: TRBJ1-1; abundance: NA; CDR3nt: TGTGCCAGCTTCAACAGGGGGGACACTGAAGCTTTCTTT; CDR3aa: CASFNRGDTEAFF
d_gene: TRBD2; v_gene: TRBV5-1; j_gene: TRBJ2-5; abundance: few; CDR3nt: TGCGCCAGCAGCTTGACCGGGACTAGCGGGAGTTCGGAGACCCAGTACTTC; CDR3aa: CASSLTGTSGSSETQYF
d_gene: NA; v_gene: TRBV2; j_gene: TRBJ2-1; abundance: few; CDR3nt: TGTGCCAGCAGTGAAGGAGGACCCGGAAATGAGCAGTTCTTC; CDR3aa: CASSEGGPGNEQFF
d_gene: NA; v_gene: TRBV6-5; j_gene: TRBJ2-2; abundance: NA; CDR3nt: TGTGCCAGCAGTTCGACTCCTAGCCCCGGGGAGCTGTTTTTT; CDR3aa: CASSSTPSPGELFF
d_gene: TRBD1; v_gene: TRBV5-8; j_gene: TRBJ2-2; abundance: NA; CDR3nt: TGTGCCAGCAGCTTCTACAGGGGCGGGAACACCGGGGAGCTGTTTTTT; CDR3aa: CASSFYRGGNTGELFF
d_gene: NA; v_gene: TRBV7-2; j_gene: TRBJ2-3; abundance: NA; CDR3nt: TGTGCCAGCAGCAGACCCGCAGGCGCCTCTAGCACAGATACGCAGTATTTT; CDR3aa: CASSRPAGASSTDTQYF
d_gene: TRBD1; v_gene: TRBV6-5; j_gene: TRBJ2-7; abundance: NA; CDR3nt: TGTGCCAGCAGTTACGTCCGGGACAGTCTCGAGCAGTACTTC; CDR3aa: CASSYVRDSLEQYF
d_gene: TRBD1; v_gene: TRBV18; j_gene: TRBJ1-5; abundance: once; CDR3nt: TGTGCCAGCTCACCGACCGGGACAGGCCTTTCCAATCAGCCCCAGCATTTT; CDR3aa: CASSPTGTGLSNQPQHF
d_gene: NA; v_gene: TRBV5-1; j_gene: TRBJ2-7; abundance: few; CDR3nt: TGCGCCAGCAGCTTGGTACCAGGTCGCTACGAGCAGTACTTC; CDR3aa: CASSLVPGRYEQYF
d_gene: TRBD1; v_gene: TRBV19; j_gene: TRBJ1-1; abundance: NA; CDR3nt: TGTGCCAGTAGTAGGACGGACAGGGGGCCTGAAGCTTTCTTT; CDR3aa: CASSRTDRGPEAFF
d_gene: NA; v_gene: TRBV2; j_gene: TRBJ1-1; abundance: once; CDR3nt: TGTGCCAGCAGTGAAGAGAGCGTCAGGATGGGGACTGAAGCTTTCTTT; CDR3aa: CASSEESVRMGTEAFF
d_gene: TRBD2; v_gene: TRBV5-1; j_gene: TRBJ2-1; abundance: NA; CDR3nt: TGCGCCAGCAGCTTGGTGGCGGGAGCGGGTAATGAGCAGTTCTTC; CDR3aa: CASSLVAGAGNEQFF
d_gene: TRBD1; v_gene: TRBV5-4; j_gene: TRBJ2-7; abundance: NA; CDR3nt: TGTGCCAGCATCCAGACAGGGATGTACGAGCAGTACTTC; CDR3aa: CASIQTGMYEQYF
d_gene: NA; v_gene: TRBV7-6; j_gene: TRBJ1-2; abundance: many; CDR3nt: TGTGCCAGCAGCCCCTTGGACCGCGACCGATTCTATGGCTACACCTTC; CDR3aa: CASSPLDRDRFYGYTF
d_gene: NA; v_gene: TRBV7-6; j_gene: TRBJ1-1; abundance: NA; CDR3nt: TGTGCCAGCAGCTTAGCGAGATCGAACACTGAAGCTTTCTTT; CDR3aa: CASSLARSNTEAFF
d_gene: TRBD2; v_gene: TRBV9; j_gene: TRBJ2-3; abundance: NA; CDR3nt: TGTGCCAGCAGCGTAGGGACTAGCGGATACACAGATACGCAGTATTTT; CDR3aa: CASSVGTSGYTDTQYF
d_gene: NA; v_gene: TRBV4-2; j_gene: TRBJ2-7; abundance: few; CDR3nt: TGTGCCAGCAGCCCCCACCGGGGCCTCAGCTACGAGCAGTACTTC; CDR3aa: CASSPHRGLSYEQYF
d_gene: TRBD1; v_gene: TRBV6-5; j_gene: TRBJ1-2; abundance: NA; CDR3nt: TGTGCCAGCAGTTACGAGGGGGCGGGTGGCTACACCTTC; CDR3aa: CASSYEGAGGYTF
d_gene: TRBD1; v_gene: TRBV2; j_gene: TRBJ1-2; abundance: NA; CDR3nt: TGTGCCAGCAGTGATTGGGCACAGGGGGCGGACTATGGCTACACCTTC; CDR3aa: CASSDWAQGADYGYTF
d_gene: TRBD2; v_gene: TRBV30; j_gene: TRBJ2-7; abundance: NA; CDR3nt: TGTGCCTGGAGTGCGCGGGAGGGAAAGAACGAGCAGTACTTC; CDR3aa: CAWSAREGKNEQYF
d_gene: TRBD1; v_gene: TRBV19; j_gene: TRBJ2-7; abundance: NA; CDR3nt: TGTGCCAGTAGATATTCCGGGACAGGGAGCTCCTACGAGCAGTACTTC; CDR3aa: CASRYSGTGSSYEQYF
d_gene: NA; v_gene: TRBV11-2; j_gene: TRBJ1-2; abundance: NA; CDR3nt: TGTGCCAGCAGCTTCATTGCAGGGCTGGTCTATGGCTACACCTTC; CDR3aa: CASSFIAGLVYGYTF
d_gene: TRBD2; v_gene: TRBV28; j_gene: TRBJ2-3; abundance: NA; CDR3nt: TGTGCCAGCAGTTCCTCCTTCGGGACTAGCTTCACAGATACGCAGTATTTT; CDR3aa: CASSSSFGTSFTDTQYF